The clone carrying this T cell receptor (beta chain) was observed a few times. This entry comes from a study of regulatory T cells in long-lasting Graves disease. Regarding time point: newly diagnosed GD, antithyroid drugs for less than 3 months. The TCR library was made from RNA extracted from PBMCs. Trimming took off 2 bases at V and 6 bases at J, with 7 bases between the two ends. The CDR3 covers 12 residues. From germline, CDR1 is SGHTA and CDR2 FQGNSA. Arm-PCR of CDR3 regions and iRepertoire HTBI primers were used to build TCR beta libraries. TCRdb fed the multiplex PCR reads into MiXCR, producing one record per CDR3 protein. The table lists about 450,000 distinct CDR3 sequences, roughly 15% of them singletons. A further study also used this sample, focusing on T cells in Graves' hyperthyroidism and ophthalmopathy.

The rearrangement uses TRBV7-2 and TRBJ1-1; D is uncertain. Here the sequenced sample was peripheral blood mononuclear cells (PBMCs), taken at new diagnosis, from a patient treated with antithyroid drugs. This sequence was found in a woman aged 45-59 years with Graves disease. Here the CDR3 DNA reads TGTGCCAGCAGCTTAATGGATTCTGAAGCTTTCTTT. This encodes CASSLMDSEAFF.